This T cell receptor beta chain was recovered during a study of blood T cell repertoires in COVID-19. Study details: Acute and convalescent COVID-19 samples came from the United States, Italy and Spain.

Original analysis: Reference gene primer amplification in the assay estimated nucleated cell counts. The protocol was immunoSEQ multiplex PCR, while the TCRdb copy is restricted to in-frame clones and leaves out a portion. The DNA gave D and trimming, while V, J and clone size come from that table. This sample has some 95,000 clones, with 75% to 85% found just once. The CDR3 extends over 15 amino acids. Trimming took 2 bases from V and 8 from J; bases not matched to a gene: 9. Germline V gene sequence: CDR1 MDHEN, CDR2 SYDVKM. This sequence originates from a man aged 70-80 years with acute or convalescent COVID-19. The genes are TRBV28 and TRBJ1-2, with 9 bases matching TRBD1. Source material: peripheral blood. The CDR3: CASSLIQGAIGGYTF. CDR3 DNA sequence: TGTGCCAGCAGTTTAATACAGGGGGCGATCGGCGGCTACACCTTC.